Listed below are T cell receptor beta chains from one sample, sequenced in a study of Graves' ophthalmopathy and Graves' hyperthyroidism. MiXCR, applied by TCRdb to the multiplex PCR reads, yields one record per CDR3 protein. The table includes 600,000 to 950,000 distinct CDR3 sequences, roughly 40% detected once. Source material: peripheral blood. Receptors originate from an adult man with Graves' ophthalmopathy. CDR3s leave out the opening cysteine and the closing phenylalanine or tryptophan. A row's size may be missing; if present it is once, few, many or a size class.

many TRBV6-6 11 ASSYETSYEQY
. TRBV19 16 ASSIGAGLAGPSYEQY
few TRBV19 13 ASSIYSSSGNTIY
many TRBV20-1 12 SARLGRANTEAF
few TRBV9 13 ASSVGGLAGETQY
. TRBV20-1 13 SARRGTDSTDTQY
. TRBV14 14 ASSQVGLAGSYEQY
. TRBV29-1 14 SVEIMGTQNTGELF
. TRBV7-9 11 ASSDTAPYEQY
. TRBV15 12 ATSRGGGDNEQY
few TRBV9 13 ASSKQGSGANVLT
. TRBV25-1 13 ASSEPTKHKETQC
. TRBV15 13 ATSTLIDEGQPQH
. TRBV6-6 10 ASSRARGGQY
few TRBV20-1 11 SAGLAEQETQY